The T cell receptor (beta chain) under discussion was sequenced for a study of T-cell reconstitution after alpha-beta-depleted transplantation in children. Study findings and constraints: In patients about two months after transplant, alpha-beta T cells reportedly arose from several hundred expanded graft clones. Newly generated T cells supplied most T-cell counts and diversity one year post-transplant.

As for this clonotype: Its antigen is not identified.

Germline V lookup: CDR1 DFQATT, CDR2 SNEGSKA (reference sequence). The V and J ends lost 6 bases and 7 bases, in that order; junction bases with no gene match: 7. The CDR3 consists of 13 residues. Preparing the TCRbeta library involved the use of unique molecular identifiers. TCRdb reprocessed the PCR reads via MiXCR and lists one record per CDR3 protein. The sample has 250,000 or so distinct CDR3 sequences, 20% to 30% seen once; the top ten hold 4.5% to 5.5%. The source was PBMCs, mostly from graft donor cells, collected 360 days after TCRalphabeta/CD19-depleted stem cell transplant. This TCR came from a female patient between 2 and 15 years old who had a stem cell transplant for congenital amegakaryocytic thrombocytopenia, so the T cells may come from the graft donor. The chain is built from TRBV20-1 and TRBJ1-5; 9 bases fit TRBD1. The CDR3 region is CSASGTGKQPQHF. The CDR3 DNA reads TGCAGTGCGTCCGGGACAGGGAAGCAGCCCCAGCATTTT.